These 21 T cell receptor beta chains share one sample of origin, sequenced in a study of blood T cell repertoires in COVID-19. The protocol was immunoSEQ multiplex PCR, while the TCRdb copy is restricted to in-frame clones and leaves out a portion. The sample includes hundreds of thousands of clones, roughly 83% of them seen just once. The sample taken for sequencing was peripheral blood. These receptors came from a man at least 80 years old with acute or convalescent COVID-19.

This clone has only a few counts. The chain is built from TRBV3-1 (or the pseudogene TRBV3-2) and TRBJ1-3; no clear D. The CDR3 length is 12 residues. Germline-derived CDR1 and CDR2 are LGHDT and YNNKEL (reference sequence). V was cut by 4 bases and J by 2 bases, with 3 bases left in between. CDR3 DNA sequence: TGTGCCAGCAGCCTCACTGGAAACACCATATATTTT. Translating gives CASSLTGNTIYF.

V is TRBV27 and J is TRBJ2-7; maybe TRBD2 (6 bases). The CDR3 runs 10 residues. Trimming cost V 8 bases and J 6 bases, with 8 bases left between them. CDR1 and CDR2 (germline): MNHEY, SMNVEV (reference sequence). CDR3: CASGTPEQYF. CDR3 DNA: TGTGCCAGCGGGACTCCCGAGCAGTACTTC.

The chain's CDR3 is CAWSLSGGYGYTF. Here the CDR3 DNA reads TGTGCCTGGAGTCTATCAGGGGGCTATGGCTACACCTTC. The chain has TRBV30 and TRBJ1-2; 7 bases align to TRBD1. This CDR3 has 13 amino acids. Germline trimming cut 2 bases from V and 4 bases from J; bases unmatched to any gene: 4. Per germline, CDR1 GTSNPN and CDR2 SVGIG (reference sequence).

The chain links TRBV28 to TRBJ2-7; D may be TRBD1 (6 bases). This CDR3 has 13 amino acids. The V end lost 9 bases, the J end lost 1 base, and 13 bases lay between the germline ends. Germline V gene sequence: CDR1 MDHEN, CDR2 SYDVKM. This CDR3 is CASTGQPSYEQYF. CDR3 bases: TGTGCCAGTACCGGACAGCCATCCTACGAGCAGTACTTC.

The V call is TRBV7-9, the J call TRBJ2-7, with D possibly being TRBD2 (5 bases). Germline V gene data show CDR1 as SEHNR and CDR2 as FQNEAQ (reference sequence). Deletions cut 10 bases from V and 7 bases from J, with 23 bases between. The CDR3 is made up of 14 amino acids. Here the CDR3 DNA reads TGTGCCACCTTTCCGACGGGCCCTGGCGGGGAGCAGTACTTC. This encodes CATFPTGPGGEQYF.

This clone is a singleton in its sample. The chain employs TRBV11-3 and TRBJ2-7; no clear D gene. CDR1 is SGHNT and CDR2 is YENEEA in the germline V gene. V was trimmed by 5 bases and J by 3 bases, leaving 11 bases between them. This CDR3 region has 13 residues. The CDR3 is CASSPGVGYEQYF. CDR3 DNA: TGTGCCAGCAGCCCCGGAGTGGGCTACGAGCAGTACTTC.

This sequence joins TRBV7-8 and TRBJ2-1; TRBD2 aligns across 11 bases. In germline, CDR1 is SGHVS, CDR2 FQNEAQ. This CDR3 contains 15 residues. V trimming: 4 bases; J trimming: 9 bases; junction bases outside the gene matches: 8. CDR3 amino acids: CASSSSGGRIGEQFF. CDR3 nucleotides: TGTGCCAGCAGCTCTAGCGGGGGGCGCATCGGTGAGCAGTTCTTC. Supplemented by reference TRBV7-8 and TRBJ2-1, the full variable domain reads GAGVSQSPRYKVAKRGQDVALRCDPISGHVSLFWYQQALGQGPEFLTYFQNEAQLDKSGLPSDRFFAERPEGSVSTLKIQRTQQEDSAVYLCASSSSGGRIGEQFFGPGTRLTVL.

Note on this clone: The sample carries other DNA sequences with the same CDR3. The chain uses TRBV7-2 and TRBJ1-5; tentative D call: TRBD1 (6 bases). The CDR3 is 15 residues long. From germline, CDR1 is SGHTA and CDR2 FQGNSA. V dropped 0 bases and J dropped 0 bases, with 6 bases sitting between them. The CDR3 loop is CASSLAGGSNQPQHF. The CDR3 DNA follows: TGTGCCAGCAGCTTAGCAGGGGGTAGCAATCAGCCCCAGCATTTT.

The chain uses TRBV9 and TRBJ2-1, with 8 bases matching TRBD2. This CDR3 spans 15 amino acids. The germline V gene has CDR1 SGDLS and CDR2 YYNGEE. With 4 bases clipped from V and 2 bases from J, the junction kept 5 bases outside the gene matches. The CDR3 is CASSLDSGAYNEQFF. CDR3 nucleotides: TGTGCCAGCAGCCTCGATAGCGGGGCCTACAATGAGCAGTTCTTC.

The chain combines TRBV7-9 with TRBJ1-1; D is perhaps TRBD1 (5 bases). The CDR3 runs to 14 residues. V was cut by 3 bases and J by 4 bases, with 12 bases left in between. From germline, CDR1 is SEHNR and CDR2 FQNEAQ (reference sequence). The CDR3 sequence: CASSFQGLGTEAFF. The CDR3 region has the DNA TGTGCCAGCAGCTTCCAGGGACTGGGCACTGAAGCTTTCTTT.

CDR3 in amino acids: CASGTGNYEQYF. The DNA for the CDR3 is TGTGCCAGCGGGACAGGGAACTACGAGCAGTACTTC. The rearrangement joins TRBV6-6 to TRBJ2-7, with 9 bases fitting TRBD1. This CDR3 is 12 amino acids long. The germline gives CDR1 MNHNY, CDR2 SVGAGI (reference sequence). Trimming cost V 8 bases and J 3 bases; bases outside gene matches: 2.

The chain links TRBV18 to TRBJ2-7; 9 nucleotides match TRBD1. The V segment lost 5 bases and the J segment 4 bases; nucleotides outside the gene matches: 6. Germline CDR1 and CDR2: KGHSH and LQKENI. The CDR3 has 14 amino acids. CDR3 in amino acids: CASSAQGAGYEQYF. The CDR3 DNA sequence: TGTGCCAGCTCAGCACAGGGGGCGGGTTACGAGCAGTACTTC.

The V and J genes are TRBV18 and TRBJ2-7; TRBD2 agrees at 7 bases. Germline assignment: CDR1 KGHSH and CDR2 LQKENI. J lost 4 bases, V lost 11 bases, and 8 bases had no gene match. This CDR3 spans 12 amino acids. CDR3 protein: CASGGRLYEQYF. The CDR3 bases are TGTGCCTCGGGGGGAAGATTGTACGAGCAGTACTTC.

V is TRBV19 and J is TRBJ2-3, with a possible D match to TRBD2 (5 bases). Per the germline V gene, CDR1 is LNHDA and CDR2 is SQIVND (reference sequence). This CDR3 is 13 amino acids long. V was trimmed by 7 bases and J by 5 bases, leaving 13 bases between them. CDR3 nucleotide sequence: TGTGCCAGTATTCGGGGTTATCGAGATACGCAGTATTTT. Protein sequence: CASIRGYRDTQYF.

This chain connects TRBV11-1 to TRBJ2-2; tentatively, D is TRBD2 (6 bases). Trimming took off 5 bases at V and 7 bases at J, with 17 bases between the two ends. This CDR3 is built from 15 residues. Per germline, CDR1 SGHAT and CDR2 FQDESV (reference sequence). In nucleotides, the CDR3 is TGTGCCAGCAGCCACTACGGGGGTGGGAGCGGGGAGCTGTTTTTT. Its protein product is CASSHYGGGSGELFF.

There are a few counts of this clone. The chain uses TRBV6-5 and TRBJ2-4; D is perhaps TRBD1 (6 bases). Germline CDR1 and CDR2: MNHEY and SVGAGI. The length of the CDR3 is 13 residues. The V gene lost 6 bases and the J gene lost 11 bases, with 17 bases spanning the gap. CDR3 coding DNA: TGTGCCAGCAGCAGGGGAAGCGCCGCCCTTCAGTACTTC. As protein: CASSRGSAALQYF.

This clone was seen only a few times. V usage is TRBV7-9 and J usage is TRBJ2-3; tentatively, D is TRBD1 (6 bases). The CDR3 runs 16 residues. Germline values: CDR1 SEHNR, CDR2 FQNEAQ (reference sequence). V was pared by 5 bases and J by 0 bases, with 15 bases between. The CDR3 region has the DNA TGTGCCAGCAGCCTACACCGAGGGGGTAGCACAGATACGCAGTATTTT. Its translation: CASSLHRGGSTDTQYF.

The V gene is TRBV15, the J gene TRBJ2-3; 7 nucleotides agree with TRBD2. Germline CDR1 and CDR2: LNHNV and YYDKDF (reference sequence). The V and J ends lost 5 bases and 0 bases, in that order; junction bases with no gene match: 17. CDR3 size: 19 residues. CDR3 nucleotides: TGTGCCACCAGCTCGGAGCCCCCGGGCCCCGGGGGGAGCACAGATACGCAGTATTTT. Protein product: CATSSEPPGPGGSTDTQYF.

This clone was detected only once. The chain couples TRBV24-1 to TRBJ1-2; D not certain. The V gene lost 0 bases and the J gene lost 6 bases, with 7 bases spanning the gap. Germline V gene lookup returns CDR1 KGHDR and CDR2 SFDVKD. CDR3 size: 13 residues. CDR3 loop: CATSDLHPNGYTF. Here the CDR3 DNA reads TGTGCCACCAGTGATTTGCATCCCAATGGCTACACCTTC.

V usage is TRBV5-1 and J usage is TRBJ2-1; a weak D match, TRBD2 (6 bases). The germline gives CDR1 SGHRS, CDR2 YFSETQ. With 4 bases removed from V and 4 bases from J, the gap between germline ends came to 24 bases. CDR3 size: 18 residues. The CDR3 sequence is CASSLIYFSGLRYNEQFF. The CDR3, as DNA: TGCGCCAGCAGCCTAATATACTTTAGCGGACTTAGGTACAATGAGCAGTTCTTC.

The chain links TRBV30 to TRBJ1-5, with D possibly matching TRBD1 (5 bases). Trimming left V 0 bases short and J 1 base short, with 10 bases between. Per the germline V gene, CDR1 is GTSNPN and CDR2 is SVGIG (reference sequence). This CDR3 has 15 residues. CDR3 sequence reads: CAWSVLRGSNQPQHF. The CDR3 DNA follows: TGTGCCTGGAGTGTACTACGGGGGAGCAATCAGCCCCAGCATTTT.